This T cell receptor beta chain was captured by sequencing in a study of tumor and adjacent non-tumor tissue in lung cancer (dated by TCRdb to the late 2010s). Regarding the complete study: By cancer type, the cohort comprised eleven to twelve adenocarcinoma patients, 2 squamous cell carcinoma patients and 1 small cell lung cancer patient. Ages among the roughly 15 patients ranged from roughly 31 to 85 years, there were around 10 men and 5 women, and disease was at TNM stage I to III. For each patient, one tumor sample and one normal lung sample were taken, giving around 30 paired specimens that underwent TCRbeta CDR3 sequencing. Sequencing generated a total of around 120 million productive TCRbeta reads, averaging around 4 million reads per sample. The study compared bulk TCRbeta repertoires between lung tumor tissue and matched distant non-tumor lung tissue from fewer than 18 lung cancer patients.

This clonotype was counted a few times. Its antigen is not yet known. Germline is not matched at one junction end, which may reflect a read error. Bulk unsorted tissue served as the source for RNA extraction, and RNA quality was assessed using a NanoDrop ND-1000 and an Agilent 2100. Normal lung samples were distant non-tumor tissue taken more than 3 cm from the tumor edge. Newly diagnosed lung cancer patients without prior chemotherapy who had been admitted for thoracic surgery in China between August and November 2014 were enrolled as donors. Anyone who had undergone radiotherapy or chemotherapy before, or who had another cancer at the same time, was left out of the study. Surgical tissue pieces of about 1-2 cm3 were preserved in RNAlater solution and stored at -80 °C until use. Library preparation was by multiplex PCR. For sequencing, an Illumina HiSeq 2500 was employed. TCRbeta libraries were constructed through three rounds of nested PCR with primers (Table S4) according to protocols adapted from ARM-PCR. Before sequencing, PCR products of 200-500 bp were excised from the gel and purified with the QIAquick gel extraction kit. In the paper's pipeline: Reads were cleaned using Trimmomatic, were merged into complete CDR3 sequences using FLASH, and were assigned to V(D)J germline segments using MiTCR. VDJtools was used to compute clonal diversity as the inverse Simpson's index. In-frame sequences lacking a premature stop codon were counted as productive reads. Using fastp at Q25 and MiXCR, TCRdb reprocessed the public reads and kept productive beta chains. Duplicate CDR3 protein sequences are folded into a single record with the most common DNA and genes. These V and J calls originate from TCRdb's pipeline instead of the authors' own analysis. The sample profile shows 50,000 to 60,000 distinct CDR3 sequences; 74% of them were found once. The ten largest clones represent approximately 23% of the sample.

From the germline V gene, CDR1 is SGHNT and CDR2 is YENEEA. The CDR3 runs 14 residues from the cysteine to the phenylalanine. Solely the CDR3 DNA is kept, with 42 bases framed from the first base. Broader findings and caveats from the paper: The methods do not name the sequencing platform or mention unique molecular identifiers. Peripheral blood was not sequenced, so blood TCRbeta repertoires were not examined in the lung cancer patients of the study. Significantly higher TCR diversity (inverse Simpson) was observed in tumor tissue than in normal lung tissue (roughly 390 vs 170, P = 0.0075, Mann-Whitney U test). In normal lung, the top 100 clones accounted for a significantly larger cumulative share of the repertoire than in tumor tissue. Significantly higher TCR diversity was found in younger patients, and higher tumor TCR diversity was associated with shorter overall and disease-free survival. With only roughly 14 patients in the cohort, the authors noted that larger samples and more detailed clinical data are needed.

Sequenced material: distant non-tumor lung tissue. This clonotype was obtained from a woman aged 55-69 years with non-small cell lung cancer. The chain couples TRBV11-3 to TRBJ2-7; tentative D gene TRBD2, with 5 bases matching. The DNA sequence reads TGCGCCAGCAGTTTAGATACGGGAACCTACAAGCAGTACTTC. The translation is CASSLDTGTYKQYF.